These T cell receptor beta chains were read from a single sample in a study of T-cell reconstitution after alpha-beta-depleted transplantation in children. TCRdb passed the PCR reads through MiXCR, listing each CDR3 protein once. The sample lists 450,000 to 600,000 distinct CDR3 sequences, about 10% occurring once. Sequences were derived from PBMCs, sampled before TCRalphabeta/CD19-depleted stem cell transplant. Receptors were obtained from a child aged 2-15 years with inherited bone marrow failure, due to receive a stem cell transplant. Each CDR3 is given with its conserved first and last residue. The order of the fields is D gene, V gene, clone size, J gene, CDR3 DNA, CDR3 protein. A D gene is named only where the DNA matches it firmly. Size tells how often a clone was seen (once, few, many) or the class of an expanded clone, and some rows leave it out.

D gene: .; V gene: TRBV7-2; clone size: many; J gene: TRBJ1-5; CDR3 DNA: TGTGCCAGCAGCTTCGCAGGGCAGGCCAATCAGCCCCAGCATTTT; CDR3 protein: CASSFAGQANQPQHF
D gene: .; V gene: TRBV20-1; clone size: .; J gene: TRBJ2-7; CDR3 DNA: TGCAGTGCGGGTAAAGAGAGGGACACGATCCTCTACGAGCAGTACTTC; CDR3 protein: CSAGKERDTILYEQYF
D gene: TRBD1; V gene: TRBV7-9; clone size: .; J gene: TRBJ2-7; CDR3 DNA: TGTGCCAGCAGCCGGGGACAGGCCTACGAGCAGTGCTTC; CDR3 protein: CASSRGQAYEQCF
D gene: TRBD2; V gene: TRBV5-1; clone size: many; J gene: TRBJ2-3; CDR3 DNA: TGCGCCAGCAGCTCCGTGACTAGCGGGGGCACAGATACGCAGTATTTT; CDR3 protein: CASSSVTSGGTDTQYF
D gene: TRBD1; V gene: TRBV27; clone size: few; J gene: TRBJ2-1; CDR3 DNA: TGTGCCAGCAGGCCCGGGACAGCGAGCTCCTACAATGAGCAGTTCTTC; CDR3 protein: CASRPGTASSYNEQFF
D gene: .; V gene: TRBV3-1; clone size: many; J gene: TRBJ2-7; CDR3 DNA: TGTGCCAGCAGCCCCGGCGCGGGTGGCTACGAGCAGTACTTC; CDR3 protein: CASSPGAGGYEQYF
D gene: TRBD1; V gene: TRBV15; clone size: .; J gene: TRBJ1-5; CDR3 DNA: TGTGCCACCAGCACCCTAGGAGGACAGGGGTGGCAGCCCCAGCATTTT; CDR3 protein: CATSTLGGQGWQPQHF
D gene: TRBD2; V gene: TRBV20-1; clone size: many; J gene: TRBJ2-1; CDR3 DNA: TGCAGTGCTAGAGGGGATGGACTAGCGGGTACGCTATCCTACAATGAGCAGTTCTTC; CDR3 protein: CSARGDGLAGTLSYNEQFF
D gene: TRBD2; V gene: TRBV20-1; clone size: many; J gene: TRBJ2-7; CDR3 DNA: TGCAGTGCTAGAAGGGGTAGCGGGGCAACCTACGAGCAGTACTTC; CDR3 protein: CSARRGSGATYEQYF
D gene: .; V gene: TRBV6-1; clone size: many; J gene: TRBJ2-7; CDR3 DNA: TGTGCCAGCAGTGAAAGGACGGGCCGATACGAGCAGTACTTC; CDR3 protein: CASSERTGRYEQYF
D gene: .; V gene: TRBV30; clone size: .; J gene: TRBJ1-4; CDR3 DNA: TGTGCCTGGAGTGGGATAGCGAATGAAAAACTGTTTTTT; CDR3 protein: CAWSGIANEKLFF
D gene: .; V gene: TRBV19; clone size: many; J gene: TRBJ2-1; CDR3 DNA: TGTGCCAGTAGTCACCCGAGCTCCTACAATGAGCAGTTCTTC; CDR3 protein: CASSHPSSYNEQFF
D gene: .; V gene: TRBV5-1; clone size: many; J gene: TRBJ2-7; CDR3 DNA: TGCGCCAGCAGCTTGGAAGTGCGATACGAGCAGTACTTC; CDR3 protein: CASSLEVRYEQYF
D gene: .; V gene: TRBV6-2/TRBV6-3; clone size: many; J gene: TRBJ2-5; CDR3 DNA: TGTGCCAGCGGACCACCTGTAGCGAGCCAAGAGACCCAGTACTTC; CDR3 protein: CASGPPVASQETQYF
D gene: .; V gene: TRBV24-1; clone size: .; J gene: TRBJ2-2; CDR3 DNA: TGTGCCACCAGTGAACCGGACAAACTCGATAACACCGGGGAGCTGTTTTTT; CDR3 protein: CATSEPDKLDNTGELFF
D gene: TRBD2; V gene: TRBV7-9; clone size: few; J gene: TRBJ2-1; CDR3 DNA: TGTGCCAGCAGCTTCAGCGGGAGGTACAATGAGCAGTTCTTC; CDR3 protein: CASSFSGRYNEQFF
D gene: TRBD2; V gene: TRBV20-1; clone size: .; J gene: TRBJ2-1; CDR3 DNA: TGCAGTGCTAGAGATGTGGGGAGCGGGAAGTTTGGTGAGCAGTTCTTC; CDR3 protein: CSARDVGSGKFGEQFF
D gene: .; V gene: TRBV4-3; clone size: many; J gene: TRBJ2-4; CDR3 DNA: TGCGCCAGCAGCCAAGATTGGGAGACCACGCTAGCCAAAAACATTCAGTACTTC; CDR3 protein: CASSQDWETTLAKNIQYF
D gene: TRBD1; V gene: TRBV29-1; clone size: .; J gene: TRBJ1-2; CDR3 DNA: TGCAGCGTTGGGGGTACCGGACAGGGGGATGGCTACACCTTC; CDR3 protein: CSVGGTGQGDGYTF
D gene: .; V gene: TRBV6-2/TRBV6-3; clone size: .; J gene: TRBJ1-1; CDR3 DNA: TGTGCCAGCAGTTACGGGCAGATGGGTATTGAGTGGAATTGGGCTTTCTTT; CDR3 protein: CASSYGQMGIEWNWAFF
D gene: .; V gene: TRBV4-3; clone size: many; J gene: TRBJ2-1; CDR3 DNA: TGCGCCAGCAGCCAAGATTGGGAGGCGGGATTCTACAATGAGCAGTTCTTC; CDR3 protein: CASSQDWEAGFYNEQFF
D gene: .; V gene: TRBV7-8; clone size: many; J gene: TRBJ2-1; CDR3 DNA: TGTGCCAGCAGCTCGAGAGGGGTCTTGCTTGAGCAGTTCTTC; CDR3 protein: CASSSRGVLLEQFF
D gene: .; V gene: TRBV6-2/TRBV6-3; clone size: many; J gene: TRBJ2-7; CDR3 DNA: TGTGCCAGCAGTTTCGGGACCCTTCACTCCTACGAGCAGTACTTC; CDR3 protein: CASSFGTLHSYEQYF
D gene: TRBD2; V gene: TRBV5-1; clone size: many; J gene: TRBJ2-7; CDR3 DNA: TGCGCCAGCAGCTTAGCCCCCCTCAAGCGGGAGGGAATCTACGAGCAGTACTTC; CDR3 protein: CASSLAPLKREGIYEQYF
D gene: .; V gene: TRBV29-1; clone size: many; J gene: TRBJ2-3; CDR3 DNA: TGCAGCGCCGCCTGGTTCCCCGAGTCTATAGGGTCCACAGATACGCAGTATTTT; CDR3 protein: CSAAWFPESIGSTDTQYF
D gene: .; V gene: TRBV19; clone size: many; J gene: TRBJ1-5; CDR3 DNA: TGTGCCAGTAGTGTTGGACCTACTTTTCATCAGCCCCAGCATTTT; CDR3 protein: CASSVGPTFHQPQHF
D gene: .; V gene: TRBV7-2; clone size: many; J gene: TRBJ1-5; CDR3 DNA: TGTGCCAGCAGCTTAGCCGATCCGGGAACCCACAATCAGCCCCAGCATTTT; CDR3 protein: CASSLADPGTHNQPQHF
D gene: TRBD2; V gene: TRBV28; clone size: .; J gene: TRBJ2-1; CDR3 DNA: TGTGCCAGCAGTTTATCTAGCGGGAGTTCGTGGGATGAGCAGTTCTTC; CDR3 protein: CASSLSSGSSWDEQFF
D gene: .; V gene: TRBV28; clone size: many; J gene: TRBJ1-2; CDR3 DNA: TGTGCCAGCAGTTTATACGGACAGTATGATGGCTACACCTTC; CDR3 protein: CASSLYGQYDGYTF
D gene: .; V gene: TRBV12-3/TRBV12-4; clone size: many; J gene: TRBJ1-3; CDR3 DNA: TGTGCCGGTTCAGACAGTCCCTCTGGAAACACCATATATTTT; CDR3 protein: CAGSDSPSGNTIYF
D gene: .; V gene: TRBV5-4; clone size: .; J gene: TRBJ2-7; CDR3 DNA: TGTGCCAGCAGCTCTGACACTTTCTCCTACGAGCAGTACTTC; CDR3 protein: CASSSDTFSYEQYF
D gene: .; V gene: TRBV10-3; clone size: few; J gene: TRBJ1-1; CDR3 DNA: TGTGCCATCAGTGTGGCGGCTGAAGGACCTGAAGCTTTCTTT; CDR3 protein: CAISVAAEGPEAFF
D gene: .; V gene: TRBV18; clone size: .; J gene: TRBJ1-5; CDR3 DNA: TGTGCCAGCTCACCATCCGGACAAGGCAATCAGCCCCAGCATTTT; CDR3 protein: CASSPSGQGNQPQHF
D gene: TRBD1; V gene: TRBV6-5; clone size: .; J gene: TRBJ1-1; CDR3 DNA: TGTGCCAGCAGTTACCCCCGGGACAGGGGGCCCACTGAAGCTTTCTTT; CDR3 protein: CASSYPRDRGPTEAFF
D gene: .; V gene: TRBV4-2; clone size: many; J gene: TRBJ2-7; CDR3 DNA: TGTGCCAGCAGCCAAGGGGTCAGGTCCTACGAGCAGTACTTC; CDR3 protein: CASSQGVRSYEQYF
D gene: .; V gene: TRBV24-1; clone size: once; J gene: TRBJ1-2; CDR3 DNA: TGTGCCACTTCGCGTGCGAACTATGGCTACACCTTC; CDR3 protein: CATSRANYGYTF
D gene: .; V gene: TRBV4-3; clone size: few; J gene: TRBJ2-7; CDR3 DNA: TGCGCCAGCAGCCAAGACTTCGGGTTGATCACCTACGAGCAGTACTTC; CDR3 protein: CASSQDFGLITYEQYF
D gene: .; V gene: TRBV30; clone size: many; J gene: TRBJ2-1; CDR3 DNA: TGTGCCTGGTCTCGGGTAAACAATGAGCAGTTCTTC; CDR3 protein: CAWSRVNNEQFF
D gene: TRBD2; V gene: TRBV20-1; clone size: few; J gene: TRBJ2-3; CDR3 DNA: TGCTGTGCTAGAGATAAGCTAGCGGGAGGGTCGGGCACAGATACGCAGTATTTT; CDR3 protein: CCARDKLAGGSGTDTQYF
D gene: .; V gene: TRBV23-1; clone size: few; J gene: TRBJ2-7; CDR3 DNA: TGCGCCAGCAGTCAATCGGCCAGGGTCTCCTACGAGCAGTACTTC; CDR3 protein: CASSQSARVSYEQYF
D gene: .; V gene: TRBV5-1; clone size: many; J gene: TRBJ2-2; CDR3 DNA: TGCGCCAGCAGCTTGGAACTAGGGGGGGAGCTGTTTTTT; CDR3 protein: CASSLELGGELFF
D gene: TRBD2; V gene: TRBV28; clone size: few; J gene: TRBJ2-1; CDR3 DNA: TGTGCCAGCAGTCCGACGCTAGCGGGAGAGCAGTTCTTC; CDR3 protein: CASSPTLAGEQFF
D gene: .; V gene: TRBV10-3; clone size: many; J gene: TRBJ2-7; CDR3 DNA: TGTGCCTCCCAGGGGGGACTAGGAGGCACCATTTGGGACGAGCAGTACTTC; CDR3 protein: CASQGGLGGTIWDEQYF
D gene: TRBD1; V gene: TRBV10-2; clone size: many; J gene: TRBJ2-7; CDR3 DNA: TGCGCCAGCGGACAGGGTACCCAGTACTTC; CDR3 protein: CASGQGTQYF
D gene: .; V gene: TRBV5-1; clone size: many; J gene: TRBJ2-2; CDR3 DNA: TGTGCCAGCAGCTTACAGGACACCGGGGAGCTGTTTTTT; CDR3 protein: CASSLQDTGELFF
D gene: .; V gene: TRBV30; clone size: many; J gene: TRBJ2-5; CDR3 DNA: TGTGCCTGGAGTTTACACTTCCAAGAGACCCAGTACTTC; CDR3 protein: CAWSLHFQETQYF
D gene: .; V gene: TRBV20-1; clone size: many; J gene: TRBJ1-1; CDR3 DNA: TGCAGTGCTAGAGGGGGGAAGGACACTGAAGCTTTCTTT; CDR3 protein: CSARGGKDTEAFF
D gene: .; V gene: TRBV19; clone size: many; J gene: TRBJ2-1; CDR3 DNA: TGTGCCAGTAGTCCCTCTCCCAGGCCGTACAATGAGCAGTTCTTC; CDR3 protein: CASSPSPRPYNEQFF
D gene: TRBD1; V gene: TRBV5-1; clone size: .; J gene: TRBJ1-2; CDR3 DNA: TGCGCCAGCAGCCTATGGACAGGGGGCTATGGCTACACCTTC; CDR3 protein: CASSLWTGGYGYTF
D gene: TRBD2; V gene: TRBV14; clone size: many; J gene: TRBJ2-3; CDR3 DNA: TGTGCCAGCAGCTCGGAGCGGGAGGTAGATACGCAGTATTTT; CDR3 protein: CASSSEREVDTQYF
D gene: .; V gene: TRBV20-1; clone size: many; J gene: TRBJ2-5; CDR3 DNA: TGCAGTGCTAGTAGCCCTCTTCAGGAGACCCAGTACTTC; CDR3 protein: CSASSPLQETQYF
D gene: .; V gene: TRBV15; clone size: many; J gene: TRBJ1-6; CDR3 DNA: TGTGCCACCAGCAGAGACGGGAGATATTCACCCCTCCACTTT; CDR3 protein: CATSRDGRYSPLHF
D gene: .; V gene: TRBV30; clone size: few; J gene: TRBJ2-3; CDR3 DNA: TGTGCCTGGAGTCCCGGCACAGATACGCAGTATTTT; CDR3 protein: CAWSPGTDTQYF
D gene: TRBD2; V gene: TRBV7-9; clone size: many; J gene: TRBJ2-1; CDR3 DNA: TGTGCCAGCAGCTTAGCCAGCGGGAGGGGAAATGAGCAGTTCTTC; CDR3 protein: CASSLASGRGNEQFF
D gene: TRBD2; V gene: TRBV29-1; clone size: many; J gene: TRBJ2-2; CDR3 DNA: TGCAGCGTTGGGTCGGGGGGCACCGGGGAGCTGTTTTTT; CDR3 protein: CSVGSGGTGELFF
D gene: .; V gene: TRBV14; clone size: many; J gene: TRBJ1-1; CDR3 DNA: TGTGCCAGCAGCCAGATGAATATGAACACTGAAGCTTTCTTT; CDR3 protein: CASSQMNMNTEAFF
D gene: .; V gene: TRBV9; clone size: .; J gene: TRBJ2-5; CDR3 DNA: TGTGCCAGCAGCGTAGCCCGGGGACGTCAAGAGACCCAGTACTTC; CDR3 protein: CASSVARGRQETQYF
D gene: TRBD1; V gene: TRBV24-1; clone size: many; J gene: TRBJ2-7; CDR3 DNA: TGTGCCACCAGTGACCCGGACAGGGACCCCTACGAGCAGTACTTC; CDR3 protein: CATSDPDRDPYEQYF
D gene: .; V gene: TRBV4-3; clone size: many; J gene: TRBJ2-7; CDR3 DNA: TGCGCCAGCAGCCCCGACAGGAACGAGCAGTACTTC; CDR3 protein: CASSPDRNEQYF